Presented here are 9 T cell receptor beta chains from one specimen sequenced in a study of CD8 T cells in ankylosing spondylitis. In TCRdb, the 5' RACE reads were re-called with MiXCR into one record per CDR3 protein. Here the sample spans about 440,000 distinct CDR3 sequences, 15% to 20% being singletons. These receptors' targets are unknown. General study points: What seemed typical of ankylosing spondylitis blood was a TCR beta motif built from 7 or 8 highly homologous variants.

The sequenced sample was blood, either unsorted or a sorted T cell fraction (not recorded which). Receptor source: a male donor with ankylosing spondylitis.

The V and J genes are TRBV20-1 and TRBJ2-7; D tentatively reads TRBD1 or TRBD2 (6 bases each). Germline CDR1 is DFQATT and CDR2 is SNEGSKA (reference sequence). The CDR3 consists of 14 residues. V shed 7 bases and J shed 6 bases, with 22 bases lying between them. CDR3 residues: CSGAEAIPGAEQYF. CDR3 DNA sequence: TGCAGTGGGGCAGAAGCTATCCCGGGGGCCGAGCAGTACTTC.

This clonotype has more than one count but fewer than ten. The CDR3 region is CASSPLGQGAGGNTIYF. In DNA, the CDR3 is TGTGCCAGCAGCCCCCTGGGACAGGGGGCCGGGGGAAACACCATATATTTT. The chain is built from TRBV3-1 and TRBJ1-3; 12 bases align to TRBD1. V gave up 4 bases and J gave up 4 bases; unmatched junction bases: 8. This CDR3 is built from 17 residues. Germline V CDR1 and CDR2: LGHDT, YNNKEL (reference sequence). Filled out from reference TRBV3-1 and TRBJ1-3, the complete variable domain reads DTAVSQTPKYLVTQMGNDKSIKCEQNLGHDTMYWYKQDSKKFLKIMFSYNNKELIINETVPNRFSPKSPDKAHLNLHINSLELGDSAVYFCASSPLGQGAGGNTIYFGEGSWLTVV.

The chain employs TRBV20-1 and TRBJ1-2; D may be TRBD1 (6 bases). Germline CDR1 DFQATT, CDR2 SNEGSKA (reference sequence). The CDR3 has 12 amino acids. Trimming took 3 bases from V and 6 from J, leaving 11 bases between them. The CDR3 region is CSASFGGHGYTF. CDR3 nucleotide sequence: TGCAGTGCTAGCTTCGGGGGGCATGGCTACACCTTC.

The J gene is TRBJ2-7, the V gene TRBV7-2, with 8 bases matching TRBD2. In germline, CDR1 is SGHTA, CDR2 FQGNSA. The junction had 7 bases not matched to a gene; V was cut back by 4 bases and J by 5 bases. The CDR3 is 14 residues long. The CDR3 is CASSSRTSFNEQYF. The CDR3 nucleotides are TGTGCCAGCAGCTCACGGACTAGCTTCAACGAGCAGTACTTC.

This clonotype was counted ten times or more. The chain combines TRBV29-1 with TRBJ2-1, with D perhaps TRBD1 (5 bases). Germline CDR1 reads SQVTM; CDR2 reads ANQGSEA. This CDR3 has 12 residues. The germline V and J ends were trimmed by 6 bases and 3 bases, with 9 bases remaining between them. CDR3 protein: CSVDQGYNEQFF. The CDR3 DNA is TGCAGCGTGGACCAGGGCTACAATGAGCAGTTCTTC.

CDR3 sequence (DNA): TGTGCCAGTGGTCTGAGCTTGGGGGATCAGCCCCAGCATTTT. Protein sequence: CASGLSLGDQPQHF. The gene calls are TRBV6-1 and TRBJ1-5; D may be TRBD1 (5 bases). Trimming removed 9 bases from V and 5 bases from J, with 17 bases in between. Germline loops: CDR1 MNHNS, CDR2 SASEGT. This CDR3 region has 14 residues.

Note on this clonotype: The junction departs from germline at one end; a sequencing error may be responsible. The chain links TRBV19 to TRBJ2-1; 8 positions match TRBD2. This CDR3 is built from 15 residues. CDR1 and CDR2 from the germline V gene are LNHDA and SQIVND (reference sequence). The CDR3 DNA sequence: TGTGCTAGTAGTCCCTTAGGGACTAGAGGCAATGAGCAGTTCTTC. Translated, it gives CASSPLGTRGNEQFF.

The chain combines TRBV29-1 with TRBJ2-1, with TRBD2 matching over 10 bases. CDR1 is SQVTM and CDR2 is ANQGSEA in the germline V gene. After removal of 2 bases from V and 9 bases from J, the junction contained 19 bases not matched to a gene. The CDR3 contains 18 residues. The CDR3 sequence: CSVERRASGSQLGSEQFF. The CDR3 DNA follows: TGCAGCGTTGAAAGACGGGCTAGCGGGAGCCAGCTGGGGAGTGAGCAGTTCTTC.

This clonotype was found a few times. The J gene is TRBJ2-7, the V gene TRBV6-1; 9 nucleotides agree with TRBD1. Germline lookup yields CDR1 MNHNS and CDR2 SASEGT. The J segment lost 2 bases and the V segment lost 6 bases, leaving 8 bases of the junction unmatched. The CDR3 runs 15 residues. CDR3 DNA sequence: TGTGCCAGCAGGGGGGACAGGGCGTCGACCTACGAGCAGTACTTC. It specifies CASRGDRASTYEQYF.